The 17 T cell receptor beta chains below were found in one sample sequenced in a study of CD8 T cells in Susac syndrome. Random hexamers primed reverse transcription of about 0.5 to 1 ug RNA. TCRdb re-called the immunoSEQ multiplex PCR reads through MiXCR, storing one row per CDR3 protein. The repertoire holds roughly 200,000 distinct CDR3 sequences, with just under 95% as singletons. What was sequenced was CD4+ T cells from PBMCs. All receptors derive from a human donor with multiple sclerosis.

The rearrangement links TRBV7-9 to TRBJ2-3, with TRBD1 matching 9 bases. This CDR3 contains 18 residues. V lost 7 bases and J lost 3; bases outside the gene matches: 17. Per the germline V gene, CDR1 is SEHNR and CDR2 is FQNEAQ (reference sequence). CDR3: CASNKEGSGDRATDTQYF. CDR3 nucleotides: TGTGCCAGCAACAAAGAGGGTTCCGGGGACAGGGCGACAGATACGCAGTATTTT.

This clonotype occurred once. The chain is built from TRBV20-1 and TRBJ1-1; D call uncertain. In germline, CDR1 is DFQATT, CDR2 SNEGSKA (reference sequence). The CDR3 extends over 15 amino acids. With 6 bases removed from V and 1 base from J, the gap between germline ends came to 18 bases. The CDR3 protein is CSAGISGRKNTEAFF. The CDR3 coding sequence is TGCAGTGCAGGTATCTCTGGACGTAAGAACACTGAAGCTTTCTTT.

The chain uses TRBV4-1 and TRBJ1-1; D possibly corresponds to TRBD1 (5 bases). Trimming stripped 0 bases from V and 2 bases from J, with 19 bases between. The CDR3 runs 18 residues. Germline V gene data show CDR1 as MGHRA and CDR2 as YSYEKL. CDR3 loop: CASSQEPLSLGENTEAFF. DNA for the CDR3: TGCGCCAGCAGCCAAGAACCATTGTCCTTGGGGGAAAACACTGAAGCTTTCTTT.

The gene calls are TRBV30 and TRBJ2-7; either TRBD1 or TRBD2 may fit D (6 bases each). This CDR3 comprises 12 residues. Deletions cut 7 bases from V and 4 bases from J, with 14 bases between. Germline CDR1 and CDR2: GTSNPN and SVGIG (reference sequence). CDR3 loop: CASDLGGYEQYF. The CDR3 bases are TGTGCCTCGGATCTAGGGGGGTACGAGCAGTACTTC.

The chain carries TRBV30 and TRBJ2-7; unclear D gene. The length of the CDR3 is 13 residues. V shed 0 bases and J shed 0 bases, with 6 bases lying between them. From germline, CDR1 is GTSNPN and CDR2 SVGIG (reference sequence). CDR3 DNA: TGTGCCTGGAGTGTATTAACCTCCTACGAGCAGTACGTC. Translated: CAWSVLTSYEQYV.

The chain uses TRBV20-1 and TRBJ2-5, with TRBD2 as a possible D gene (5 bases). The CDR3 is 12 amino acids. Trimming took off 6 bases at V and 5 bases at J, with 13 bases between the two ends. Germline values: CDR1 DFQATT, CDR2 SNEGSKA (reference sequence). CDR3 loop: CSALASAETQYF. CDR3 nucleotides: TGCAGTGCCCTAGCTTCGGCCGAGACCCAGTACTTC.

This chain connects TRBV4-2 to TRBJ2-3; D not certain. The CDR3 totals 15 residues. Germline values: CDR1 LGHNA, CDR2 YNFKEQ. V was pared by 0 bases and J by 5 bases, with 12 bases between. This CDR3 reads CASSQDTQYGDTQYF. The DNA for the CDR3 is TGTGCCAGCAGCCAAGATACACAGTACGGAGATACGCAGTATTTT.

The V gene is TRBV24-1, the J gene TRBJ2-1, with 11 bases that match TRBD2. CDR1 is KGHDR, CDR2 SFDVKD, per germline. V gave up 4 bases and J gave up 5 bases; unmatched junction bases: 9. This CDR3 has 17 amino acids. This CDR3 is CATSDQGTSGDNNEQFF. DNA of the CDR3: TGTGCCACCAGTGACCAAGGGACTAGCGGAGATAACAATGAGCAGTTCTTC.

The chain combines TRBV30 with TRBJ2-1; 7 nucleotides align to TRBD1. Losses at the gene ends were 2 bases for V and 5 bases for J; bases not matched to a gene: 9. CDR1 and CDR2 (germline): GTSNPN, SVGIG (reference sequence). This CDR3 is 15 amino acids long. The CDR3 DNA is TGTGCCTGGAGTCCCGGGACAGTACATGACAATGAGCAGTTCTTC. Residues: CAWSPGTVHDNEQFF.

This clonotype was counted between two and nine times. The chain has TRBV6-6 and TRBJ1-6, with TRBD1 matching 10 bases. The CDR3 runs to 14 residues. Germline trimming cut 4 bases from V and 10 bases from J; bases unmatched to any gene: 4. Germline V lookup: CDR1 MNHNY, CDR2 SVGAGI (reference sequence). CDR3 in amino acids: CASSSGQGGSPLHF. CDR3 DNA: TGTGCCAGCAGTTCAGGACAGGGGGGATCACCCCTCCACTTT.

The rearrangement links TRBV2 to TRBJ2-1; 10 bases fit TRBD1. Germline CDR1 is SNHLY and CDR2 is FYNNEI. The CDR3 has 15 amino acids. The J segment lost 5 bases and the V segment lost 5 bases, leaving 6 bases of the junction unmatched. CDR3 sequence (DNA): TGTGCCAGCAGTCTAGACAGGGGGCCCCACAATGAGCAGTTCTTC. Amino acid sequence: CASSLDRGPHNEQFF.

CDR3 DNA sequence: TGTGCCAGCATGCTTGGGCAGAACTCACCCAATGAGCAGTTCTTC. This sequence encodes CASMLGQNSPNEQFF. V and J are TRBV2 and TRBJ2-1; D uncertain. The CDR3 totals 15 residues. Trimming left V 7 bases short and J 6 bases short, with 19 bases between. Germline assignment: CDR1 SNHLY and CDR2 FYNNEI. Variable domain in full (rest from reference TRBV2 and TRBJ2-1): EPEVTQTPSHQVTQMGQEVILRCVPISNHLYFYWYRQILGQKVEFLVSFYNNEISEKSEIFDDQFSVERPDGSNFTLKIRSTKLEDSAMYFCASMLGQNSPNEQFFGPGTRLTVL.

V and J are TRBV3-1 and TRBJ2-5; D remains ambiguous. The CDR3 consists of 11 residues. The germline gives CDR1 LGHDT, CDR2 YNNKEL (reference sequence). V lost 1 base and J 6 bases, leaving 3 bases between the germline ends. The CDR3 is CASSQVQTQYF. The CDR3 DNA reads TGTGCCAGCAGCCAAGTCCAGACCCAGTACTTC.

The chain couples TRBV30 to TRBJ2-7; the match to TRBD2 covers 7 bases. CDR3 length equals 13 residues. Germline CDR1 and CDR2: GTSNPN and SVGIG (reference sequence). J lost 2 bases, V lost 8 bases, and 9 bases had no gene match. CDR3 loop: CAGSGVATYEQYF. The CDR3 region has the DNA TGTGCCGGAAGCGGGGTCGCCACCTACGAGCAGTACTTC.

The chain carries TRBV30 and TRBJ1-5; the D is unclear. CDR1 is GTSNPN, CDR2 SVGIG, per germline (reference sequence). Trimming took 0 bases from V and 6 from J, leaving 15 bases between them. This CDR3 has 15 amino acids. The DNA of the CDR3 is TGTGCCTGGAGTGTAATGTATGGAGTAGGTCAGCCCCAGCATTTT. Residues: CAWSVMYGVGQPQHF.

The rearrangement uses TRBV21-1 and TRBJ2-7. TRBV21-1 is described as a pseudogene. This CDR3 comprises 11 residues. CDR3 nucleotide sequence: TGTGCCAGGCCGAGGACGCCCGAGCAGTACGTC. Encoded protein: CARPRTPEQYV.

V and J are TRBV3-1 and TRBJ2-3; D unresolved. CDR1 LGHDT and CDR2 YNNKEL come from the germline V gene (reference sequence). Trimming took 5 bases from V and 5 from J, leaving 8 bases between them. This CDR3 is built from 12 residues. CDR3 nucleotides: TGTGCCAGCAGCTCCGTGGGAGATACGCAGTATTTT. Translated: CASSSVGDTQYF.